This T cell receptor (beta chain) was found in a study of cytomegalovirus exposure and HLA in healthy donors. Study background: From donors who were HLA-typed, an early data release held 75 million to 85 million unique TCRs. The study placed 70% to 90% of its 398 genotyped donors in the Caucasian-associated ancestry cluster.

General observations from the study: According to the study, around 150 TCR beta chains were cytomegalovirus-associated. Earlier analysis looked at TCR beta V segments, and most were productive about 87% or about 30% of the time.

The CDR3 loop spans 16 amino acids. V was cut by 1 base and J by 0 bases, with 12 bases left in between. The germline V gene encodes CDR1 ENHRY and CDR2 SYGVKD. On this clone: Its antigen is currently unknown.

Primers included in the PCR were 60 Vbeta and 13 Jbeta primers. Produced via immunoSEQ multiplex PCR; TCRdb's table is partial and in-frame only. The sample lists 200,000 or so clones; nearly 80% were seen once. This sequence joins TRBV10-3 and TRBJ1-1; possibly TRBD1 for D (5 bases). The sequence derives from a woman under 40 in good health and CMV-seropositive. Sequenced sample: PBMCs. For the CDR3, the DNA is TGTGCCATCAGTGAGTTACGCACGGACATGAACACTGAAGCTTTCTTT. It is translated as CAISELRTDMNTEAFF.